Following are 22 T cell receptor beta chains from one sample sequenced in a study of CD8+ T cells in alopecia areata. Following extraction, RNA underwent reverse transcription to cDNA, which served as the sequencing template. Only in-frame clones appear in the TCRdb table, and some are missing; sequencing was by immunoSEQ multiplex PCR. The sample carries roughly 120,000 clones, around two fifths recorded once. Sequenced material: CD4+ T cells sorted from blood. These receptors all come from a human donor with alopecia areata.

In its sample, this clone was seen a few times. The CDR3 region has the DNA TGCAGCCTCCAGAGAACGGTGAACACTGAAGCTTTCTTT. This sequence encodes CSLQRTVNTEAFF. This sequence joins TRBV29-1 and TRBJ1-1; D is ambiguous. This CDR3 spans 13 amino acids. V was pared by 8 bases and J by 0 bases, with 13 bases between. The germline CDR1 and CDR2 sequences are SQVTM and ANQGSEA.

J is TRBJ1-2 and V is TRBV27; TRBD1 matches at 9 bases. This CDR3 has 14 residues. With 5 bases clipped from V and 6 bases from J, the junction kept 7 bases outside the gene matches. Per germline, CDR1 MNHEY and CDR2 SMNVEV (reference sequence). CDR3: CASSGVQGADGYTF. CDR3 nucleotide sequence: TGTGCCAGCAGTGGGGTACAGGGGGCTGATGGCTACACCTTC.

This CDR3 is CASSLEGDEGQPQHF. As DNA, the CDR3 is TGCGCCAGCAGCTTGGAGGGGGATGAGGGTCAGCCCCAGCATTTT. The chain carries TRBV5-1 and TRBJ1-5, with TRBD1 as a possible D gene (6 bases). Looked up from germline, CDR1 is SGHRS and CDR2 is YFSETQ. Trimming pared 0 bases from V and 6 bases from J, leaving 13 bases between. The CDR3 extends over 15 amino acids.

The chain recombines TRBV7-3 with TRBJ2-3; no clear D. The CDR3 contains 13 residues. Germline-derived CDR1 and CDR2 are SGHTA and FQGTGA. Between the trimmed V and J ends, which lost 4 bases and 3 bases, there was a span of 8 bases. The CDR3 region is CASSSERTDTQYF. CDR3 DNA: TGTGCCAGCAGCTCCGAAAGAACAGATACGCAGTATTTT. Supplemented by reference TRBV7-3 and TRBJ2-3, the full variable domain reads GAGVSQTPSNKVTEKGKYVELRCDPISGHTALYWYRQSLGQGPEFLIYFQGTGAADDSGLPNDRFFAVRPEGSVSTLKIQRTERGDSAVYLCASSSERTDTQYFGPGTRLTVL.

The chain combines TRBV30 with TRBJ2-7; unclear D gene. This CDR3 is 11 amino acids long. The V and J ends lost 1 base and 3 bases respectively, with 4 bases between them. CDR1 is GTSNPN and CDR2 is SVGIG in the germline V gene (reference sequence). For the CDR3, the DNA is TGTGCCTGGAGTGAAGGCTACGAGCAGTACTTC. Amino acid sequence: CAWSEGYEQYF. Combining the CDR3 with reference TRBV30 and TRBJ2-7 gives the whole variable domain SQTIHQWPATLVQPVGSPLSLECTVEGTSNPNLYWYRQAAGRGLQLLFYSVGIGQISSEVPQNLSASRPQDRQFILSSKKLLLSDSGFYLCAWSEGYEQYFGPGTRLTVT.

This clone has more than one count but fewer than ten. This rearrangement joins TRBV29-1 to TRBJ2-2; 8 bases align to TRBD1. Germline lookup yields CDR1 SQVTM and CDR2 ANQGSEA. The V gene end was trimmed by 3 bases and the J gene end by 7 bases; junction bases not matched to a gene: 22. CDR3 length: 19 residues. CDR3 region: CSVDSLVGRAGGAHGELFF. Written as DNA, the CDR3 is TGCAGCGTTGATAGTCTCGTGGGGCGGGCAGGGGGCGCCCACGGGGAGCTGTTTTTT.

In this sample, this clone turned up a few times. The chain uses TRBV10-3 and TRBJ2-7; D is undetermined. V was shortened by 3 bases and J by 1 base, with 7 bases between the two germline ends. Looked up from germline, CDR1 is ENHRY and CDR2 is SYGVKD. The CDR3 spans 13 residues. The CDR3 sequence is CAISETASYEQYF. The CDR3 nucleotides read TGTGCCATCAGTGAAACCGCTTCCTACGAGCAGTACTTC.

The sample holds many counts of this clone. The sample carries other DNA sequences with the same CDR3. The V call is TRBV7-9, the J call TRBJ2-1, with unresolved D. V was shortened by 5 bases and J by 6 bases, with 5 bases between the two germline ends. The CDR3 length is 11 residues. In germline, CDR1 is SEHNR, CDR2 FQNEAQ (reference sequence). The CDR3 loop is CASSPINEQFF. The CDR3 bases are TGTGCCAGCAGCCCCATCAATGAGCAGTTCTTC.

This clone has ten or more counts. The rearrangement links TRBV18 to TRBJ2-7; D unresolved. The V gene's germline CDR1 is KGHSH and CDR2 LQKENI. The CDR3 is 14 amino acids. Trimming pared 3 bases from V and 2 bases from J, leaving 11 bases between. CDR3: CASSPLVQPYEQYF. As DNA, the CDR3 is TGTGCCAGCTCACCGTTGGTTCAGCCCTACGAGCAGTACTTC.

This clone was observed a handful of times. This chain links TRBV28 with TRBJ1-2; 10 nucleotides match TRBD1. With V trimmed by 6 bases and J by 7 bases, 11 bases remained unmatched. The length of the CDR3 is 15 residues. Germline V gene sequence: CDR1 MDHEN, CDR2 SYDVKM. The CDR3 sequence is CASRLNRGTGVGYTF. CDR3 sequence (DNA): TGTGCCAGCAGGTTAAACCGCGGGACAGGGGTTGGCTACACCTTC.

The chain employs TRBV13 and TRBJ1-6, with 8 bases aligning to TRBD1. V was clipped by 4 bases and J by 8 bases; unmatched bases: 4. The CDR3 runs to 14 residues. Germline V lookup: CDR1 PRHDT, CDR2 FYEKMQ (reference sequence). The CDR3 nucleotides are TGTGCCAGCAGCTCCGGACAGGGAGATTCACCCCTCCACTTT. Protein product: CASSSGQGDSPLHF.

The CDR3 DNA is TGCGCCAGCAGCCAAGGGGTGTGGGCCTACGAGCAGTACTTC. Its translation is CASSQGVWAYEQYF. V is TRBV4-3 and J is TRBJ2-7; D is unresolved. Germline V lookup: CDR1 LGHNA, CDR2 YSLEER. This CDR3 has 14 residues. V dropped 1 base and J dropped 2 bases, with 9 bases sitting between them.

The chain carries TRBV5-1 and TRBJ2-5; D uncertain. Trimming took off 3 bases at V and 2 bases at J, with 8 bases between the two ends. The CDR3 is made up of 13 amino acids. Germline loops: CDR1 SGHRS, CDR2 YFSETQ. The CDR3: CASSSLRQETQYF. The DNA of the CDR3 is TGCGCCAGCAGCTCGCTACGGCAAGAGACCCAGTACTTC.

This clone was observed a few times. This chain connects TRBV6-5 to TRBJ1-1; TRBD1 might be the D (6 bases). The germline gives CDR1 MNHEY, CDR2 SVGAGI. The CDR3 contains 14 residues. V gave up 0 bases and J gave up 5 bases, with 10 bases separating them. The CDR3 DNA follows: TGTGCCAGCAGTTACTCGTCAGGGGTGACTGAAGCTTTCTTT. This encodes CASSYSSGVTEAFF.

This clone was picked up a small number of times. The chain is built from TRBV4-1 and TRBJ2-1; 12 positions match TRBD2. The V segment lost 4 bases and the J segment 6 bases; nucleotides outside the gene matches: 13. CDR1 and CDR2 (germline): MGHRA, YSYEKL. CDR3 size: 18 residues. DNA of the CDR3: TGCGCCAGCAGCCTCCGACCCCCGCTAGCGGGAGGGTTCAATGAGCAGTTCTTC. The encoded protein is CASSLRPPLAGGFNEQFF.

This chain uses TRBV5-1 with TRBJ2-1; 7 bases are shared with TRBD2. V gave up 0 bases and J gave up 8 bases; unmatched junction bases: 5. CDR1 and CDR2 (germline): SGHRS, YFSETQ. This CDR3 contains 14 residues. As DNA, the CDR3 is TGCGCCAGCAGCTTGGCTAGCGGAGGAGATGAGCAGTTCTTC. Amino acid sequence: CASSLASGGDEQFF.

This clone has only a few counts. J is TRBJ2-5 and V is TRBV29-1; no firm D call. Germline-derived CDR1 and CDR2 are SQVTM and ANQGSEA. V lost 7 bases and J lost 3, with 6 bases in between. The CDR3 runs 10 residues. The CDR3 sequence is CSGGEETQYF. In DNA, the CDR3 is TGCAGCGGAGGAGAAGAGACCCAGTACTTC.

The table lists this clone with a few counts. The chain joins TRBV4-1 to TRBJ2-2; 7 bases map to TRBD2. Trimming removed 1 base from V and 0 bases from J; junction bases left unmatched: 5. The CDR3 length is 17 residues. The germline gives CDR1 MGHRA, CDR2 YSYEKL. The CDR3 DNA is TGCGCCAGCAGCCAAGCAGCTCTAGCGGCGAACACCGGGGAGCTGTTTTTT. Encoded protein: CASSQAALAANTGELFF.

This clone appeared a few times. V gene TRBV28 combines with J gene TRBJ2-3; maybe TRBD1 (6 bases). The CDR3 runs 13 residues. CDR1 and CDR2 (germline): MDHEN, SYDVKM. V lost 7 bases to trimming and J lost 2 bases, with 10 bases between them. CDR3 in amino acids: CASTDSSTDTQYF. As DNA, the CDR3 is TGTGCCAGCACGGACAGCTCCACAGATACGCAGTATTTT.

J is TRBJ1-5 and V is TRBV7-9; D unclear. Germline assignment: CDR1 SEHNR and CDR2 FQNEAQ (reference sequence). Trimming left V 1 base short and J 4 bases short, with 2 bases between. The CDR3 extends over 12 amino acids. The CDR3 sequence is CASSLGNQPQHF. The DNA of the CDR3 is TGTGCCAGCAGCTTAGGAAATCAGCCCCAGCATTTT.

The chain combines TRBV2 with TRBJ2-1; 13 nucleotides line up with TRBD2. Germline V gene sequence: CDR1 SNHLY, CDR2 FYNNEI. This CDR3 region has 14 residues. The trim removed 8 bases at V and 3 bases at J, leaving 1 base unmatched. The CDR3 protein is CASGLAGVYNEQFF. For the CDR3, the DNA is TGTGCCAGCGGACTAGCGGGGGTCTACAATGAGCAGTTCTTC.

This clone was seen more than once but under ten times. The CDR3 reads CSVQFGQDDEQYF. The CDR3 nucleotides read TGCAGCGTTCAATTCGGACAGGACGACGAGCAGTACTTC. This chain connects TRBV29-1 to TRBJ2-7, with 7 nucleotides matching TRBD1. This CDR3 contains 13 residues. Germline V lookup: CDR1 SQVTM, CDR2 ANQGSEA. V trimming: 5 bases; J trimming: 5 bases; junction bases outside the gene matches: 9.